This note documents a single T cell receptor (beta chain) sequence. Its antigen is currently unknown. By 5'RACE template switching, TCR cDNA was produced, with a universal primer site and UMIs added in the process. TCRdb ran MiXCR on the 5' RACE reads and lists one entry per CDR3 protein. The table includes about 220,000 distinct CDR3 sequences, approximately 6.7% detected once. Looked up from germline, CDR1 is SGHRS and CDR2 is YFSETQ. The CDR3 has 19 amino acids. J was trimmed by 3 bases and V by 3 bases; bases with no gene match: 18. These data originate in a study of T cells after yellow fever vaccination. Findings and caveats of the study: Post-booster repertoires again held most primary-vaccination clones (roughly 95% CD4, over 80% CD8). CD4 and CD8 compartments shared a small share of clonotypes.

Specimen: CD4+ T cells sorted from PBMCs, collected on the day of the yellow fever booster vaccination. The chain combines TRBV5-1 with TRBJ2-3; 8 bases match TRBD2. The sequence was obtained from a young man who received the YFV17D yellow fever vaccine. The DNA of the CDR3 is TGCGCCAGCAGCTACGTACGGTATGTAGCGGGAAGGAGAACAGATACGCAGTATTTT. As protein: CASSYVRYVAGRRTDTQYF.